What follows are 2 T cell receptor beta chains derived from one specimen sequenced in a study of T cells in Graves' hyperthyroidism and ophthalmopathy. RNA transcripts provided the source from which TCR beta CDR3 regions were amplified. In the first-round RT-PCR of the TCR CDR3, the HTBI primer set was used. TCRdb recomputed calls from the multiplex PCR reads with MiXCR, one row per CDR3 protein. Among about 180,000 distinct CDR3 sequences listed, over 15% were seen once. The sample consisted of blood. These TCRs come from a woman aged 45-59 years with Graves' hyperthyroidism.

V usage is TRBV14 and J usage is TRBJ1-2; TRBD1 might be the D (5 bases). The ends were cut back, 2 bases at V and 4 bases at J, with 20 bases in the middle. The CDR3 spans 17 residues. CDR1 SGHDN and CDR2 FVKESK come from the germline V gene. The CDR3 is CASSQKERTLDRYGYTF. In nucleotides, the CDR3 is TGTGCCAGCAGCCAAAAAGAGCGGACACTAGACCGCTATGGCTACACCTTC.

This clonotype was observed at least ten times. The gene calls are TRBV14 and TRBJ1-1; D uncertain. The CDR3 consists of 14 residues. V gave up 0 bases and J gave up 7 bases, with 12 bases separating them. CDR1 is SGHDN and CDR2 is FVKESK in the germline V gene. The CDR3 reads CASSQDWGGNEAFF. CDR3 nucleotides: TGTGCCAGCAGCCAAGACTGGGGAGGTAATGAAGCTTTCTTT.